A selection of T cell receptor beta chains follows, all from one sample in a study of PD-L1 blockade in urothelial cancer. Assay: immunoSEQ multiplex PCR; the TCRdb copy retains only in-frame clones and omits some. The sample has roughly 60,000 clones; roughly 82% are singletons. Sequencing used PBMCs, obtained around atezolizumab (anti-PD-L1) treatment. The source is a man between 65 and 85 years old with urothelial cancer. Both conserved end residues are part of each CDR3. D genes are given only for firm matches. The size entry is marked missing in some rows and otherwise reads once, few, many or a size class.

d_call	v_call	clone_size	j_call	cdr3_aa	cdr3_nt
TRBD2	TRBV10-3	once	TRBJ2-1	CAISPLGGEDEQFF	TGTGCCATCAGTCCCTTGGGAGGGGAGGATGAGCAGTTCTTC
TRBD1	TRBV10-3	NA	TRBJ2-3	CATQGDRIDTQYF	TGTGCCACCCAAGGGGACAGAATAGATACGCAGTATTTT
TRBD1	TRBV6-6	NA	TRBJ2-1	CASSYPGQVFF	TGTGCCAGCAGTTACCCGGGACAGGTGTTCTTC
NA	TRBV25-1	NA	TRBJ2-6	CASSAAGLSGANVLTF	TGTGCCAGCAGTGCGGCAGGACTCTCTGGGGCCAACGTCCTGACTTTC
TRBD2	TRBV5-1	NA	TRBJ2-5	CASSLPGGGQETQYF	TGCGCCAGCAGCCTACCTGGCGGGGGGCAAGAGACCCAGTACTTC
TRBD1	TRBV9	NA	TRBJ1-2	CASSVGGRGAGYTF	TGTGCCAGCAGCGTAGGTGGCAGGGGGGCTGGCTACACCTTC
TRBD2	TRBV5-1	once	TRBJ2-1	CASRTSGPYNEQFF	TGCGCCAGCAGGACTAGCGGTCCCTACAATGAGCAGTTCTTC
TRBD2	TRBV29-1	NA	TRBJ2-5	CSVDVAGGPVRETQYF	TGCAGCGTTGACGTGGCGGGAGGGCCTGTGAGAGAGACCCAGTACTTC
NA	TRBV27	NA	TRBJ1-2	CASSFSRLSGYTF	TGTGCCAGCAGTTTTTCCAGGCTCAGTGGCTACACCTTC
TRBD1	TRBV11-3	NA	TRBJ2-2	CASSGDRAGELFF	TGTGCCAGCAGCGGGGACAGAGCCGGGGAGCTGTTTTTT
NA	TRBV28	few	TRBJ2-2	CASSGETNTGELFF	TGTGCCAGCAGTGGGGAGACGAACACCGGGGAGCTGTTTTTT
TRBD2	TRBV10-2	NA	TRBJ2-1	CASNRQRSGRDPSNEQFF	TGCGCCAGCAACCGCCAGAGAAGCGGGAGAGACCCTAGTAATGAGCAGTTCTTC
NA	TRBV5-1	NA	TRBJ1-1	CASRYSSGVPEAFF	TGCGCCAGCAGATACAGTTCAGGGGTACCTGAAGCTTTCTTT
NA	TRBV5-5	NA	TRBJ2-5	CASSLRDSQETQYF	TGTGCCAGCAGCCTTCGGGACTCTCAAGAGACCCAGTACTTC
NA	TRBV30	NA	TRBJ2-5	CAWSGGSGSETQYF	TGTGCCTGGAGTGGTGGGAGTGGGTCAGAGACCCAGTACTTC
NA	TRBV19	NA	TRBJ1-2	CATNQARGLGYTF	TGTGCCACTAACCAGGCTCGGGGGTTAGGCTACACCTTC
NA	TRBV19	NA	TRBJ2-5	CASSARDFQETQYF	TGTGCCAGTAGTGCCCGGGACTTCCAAGAGACCCAGTACTTC
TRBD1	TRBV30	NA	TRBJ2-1	CATSRDRGHEQFF	TGTGCAACCTCGCGGGACAGGGGTCATGAGCAGTTCTTC
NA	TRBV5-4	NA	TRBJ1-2	CASSLLGASGGYTF	TGTGCCAGCAGCTTGTTGGGAGCCTCGGGTGGCTACACCTTC
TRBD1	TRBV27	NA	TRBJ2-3	CASRTGGADTQYF	TGTGCCAGCAGAACAGGGGGAGCAGATACGCAGTATTTT
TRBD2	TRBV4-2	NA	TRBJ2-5	CASSQAGGPQETQYF	TGTGCCAGCAGCCAAGCGGGAGGGCCCCAAGAGACCCAGTACTTC
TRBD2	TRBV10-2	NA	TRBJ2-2	CASKLAGDTGELFF	TGCGCCAGCAAACTAGCGGGAGACACCGGGGAGCTGTTTTTT
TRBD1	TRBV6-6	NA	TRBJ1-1	CASSHSGGDTEAFF	TGTGCCAGCAGTCATTCAGGGGGTGACACTGAAGCTTTCTTT
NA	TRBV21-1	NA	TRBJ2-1	CATYLGLLLAGSSYNEQFF	TGTGCCACCTACCTTGGGCTGCTACTAGCGGGGAGCTCCTACAATGAGCAGTTCTTC
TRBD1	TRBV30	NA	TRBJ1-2	CAWTPDRASSYTF	TGTGCCTGGACCCCAGACAGGGCTTCTAGCTACACCTTC
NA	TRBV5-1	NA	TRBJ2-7	CASSLGGLTYEQYF	TGCGCCAGCAGCTTAGGAGGGCTGACCTACGAGCAGTACTTC
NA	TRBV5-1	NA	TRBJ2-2	CASSLDINTGELFF	TGCGCCAGCAGCTTGGACATTAACACCGGGGAGCTGTTTTTT
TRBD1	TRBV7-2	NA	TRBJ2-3	CASGPGGQGSDTQYF	TGTGCCAGCGGCCCGGGGGGACAGGGGTCAGATACGCAGTATTTT
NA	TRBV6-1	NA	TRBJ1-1	CASSGTDVNTEAFF	TGTGCCAGCAGTGGAACAGATGTGAACACTGAAGCTTTCTTT
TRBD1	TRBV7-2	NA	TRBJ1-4	CASSARDRGLLNEKLFF	TGTGCCAGCAGCGCACGGGACAGGGGGCTTCTTAATGAAAAACTGTTTTTT
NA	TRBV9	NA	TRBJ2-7	CASSPGHTGTYEQYF	TGTGCCAGCAGCCCAGGACACACTGGTACCTACGAGCAGTACTTC
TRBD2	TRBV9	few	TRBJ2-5	CASSPSGRIGETQYF	TGTGCCAGCAGCCCTAGCGGGAGAATTGGCGAGACCCAGTACTTC
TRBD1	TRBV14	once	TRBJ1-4	CASSQLPGTGEKLFF	TGTGCCAGCAGCCAGCTCCCCGGGACAGGTGAAAAACTGTTTTTT